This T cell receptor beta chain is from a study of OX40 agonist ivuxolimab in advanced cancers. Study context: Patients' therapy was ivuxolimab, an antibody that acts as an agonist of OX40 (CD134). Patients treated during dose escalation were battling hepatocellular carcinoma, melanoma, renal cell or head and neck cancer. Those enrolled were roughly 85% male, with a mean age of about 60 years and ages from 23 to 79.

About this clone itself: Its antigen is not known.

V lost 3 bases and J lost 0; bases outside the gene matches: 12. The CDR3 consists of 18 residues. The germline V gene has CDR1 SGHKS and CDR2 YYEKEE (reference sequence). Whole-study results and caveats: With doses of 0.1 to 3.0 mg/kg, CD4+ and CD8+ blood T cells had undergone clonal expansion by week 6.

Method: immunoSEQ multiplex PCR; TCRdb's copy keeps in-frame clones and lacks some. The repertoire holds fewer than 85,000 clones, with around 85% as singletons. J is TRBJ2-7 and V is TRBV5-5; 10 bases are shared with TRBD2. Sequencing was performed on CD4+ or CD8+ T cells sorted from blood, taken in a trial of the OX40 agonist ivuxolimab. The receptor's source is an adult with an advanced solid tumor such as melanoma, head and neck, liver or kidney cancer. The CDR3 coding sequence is TGTGCCAGCAGCTGGACAGGGATGTCTAGCGGGAGCTCCTACGAGCAGTACTTC. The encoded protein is CASSWTGMSSGSSYEQYF.